This TCR beta chain is from a study of cytomegalovirus exposure and HLA in healthy donors. 60 Vbeta and 13 Jbeta primers were used in PCR. Using immunoSEQ multiplex PCR, the repertoire was profiled, and TCRdb retains in-frame clones only, with some absent. The sample holds some 190,000 clones, approximately 86% seen once. Regarding the study as a whole: Common viral pathogens (according to a later analysis) appeared linked to several of the most significant clusters. In an earlier analysis, productive rearrangement rates for most beta V segments clustered near 87% or 30%.

The CDR3 spans 15 residues. V trimming: 6 bases; J trimming: 4 bases; junction bases outside the gene matches: 8. The germline CDR1 and CDR2 sequences are MNHEY and SMNVEV (reference sequence). With respect to this clone: Its target is not known.

The chain carries TRBV27 and TRBJ2-7; 11 bases map to TRBD2. The sample comprised PBMCs. This clonotype was sampled from a boy aged 2-9 years in good health and CMV-seronegative. The CDR3 protein is CASRVAGGMSYEQYF. The CDR3 DNA reads TGTGCCAGCAGGGTAGCGGGAGGGATGTCTTACGAGCAGTACTTC.